These 9 T cell receptor beta chains came from one sample sequenced in a study of blood T cell repertoires in COVID-19. Using immunoSEQ multiplex PCR, the repertoire was profiled, and TCRdb retains in-frame clones only, with some absent. Among approximately 220,000 clones listed, 85% were seen once. The sample was PBMCs or T cells enriched from blood (not recorded which). Receptor source: a man aged 40-49 years who had recovered from COVID-19.

The chain couples TRBV29-1 to TRBJ2-5, with a tentative D call TRBD1 (7 bases). This CDR3 has 14 residues. V was shortened by 1 base and J by 5 bases, with 14 bases between the two germline ends. Germline CDR1 and CDR2: SQVTM and ANQGSEA. The CDR3 protein is CSVEGQGGIETQYF. CDR3 in DNA: TGCAGCGTTGAAGGCCAGGGGGGAATTGAGACCCAGTACTTC.

This clone was recorded once. This chain connects TRBV27 to TRBJ2-5; D possibly corresponds to TRBD1 (6 bases). The ends were cut back, 2 bases at V and 5 bases at J, with 12 bases in the middle. The CDR3 extends over 14 amino acids. Germline V lookup: CDR1 MNHEY, CDR2 SMNVEV (reference sequence). CDR3 sequence: CASSLTGTVETQYF. CDR3 DNA sequence: TGTGCCAGCAGTTTAACAGGGACCGTGGAGACCCAGTACTTC.

This clone has just a few counts. This chain uses TRBV5-1 with TRBJ1-2; 8 nucleotides align to TRBD1. The CDR3 totals 12 residues. The germline CDR1 and CDR2 sequences are SGHRS and YFSETQ. Trimming at V came to 6 bases and at J to 8 bases, leaving 6 bases not matched to a gene. CDR3 sequence (DNA): TGCGCCAGCACGACAGGGGCTCTCGGCTACACCTTC. Protein: CASTTGALGYTF.

This rearrangement joins TRBV5-6 to TRBJ2-7, with 10 bases matching TRBD1. The V gene end was trimmed by 3 bases and the J gene end by 3 bases; junction bases not matched to a gene: 3. The CDR3 consists of 14 residues. Germline lookup yields CDR1 SGHDT and CDR2 YYEEEE. Here the CDR3 DNA reads TGTGCCAGCAGCTGGGGACAGGGGAGCTACGAGCAGTACTTC. Its translation: CASSWGQGSYEQYF.

The rearrangement links TRBV18 to TRBJ2-7, with unresolved D. The V end lost 6 bases, the J end lost 0 bases, and 6 bases lay between the germline ends. The CDR3 contains 12 residues. Germline assignment: CDR1 KGHSH and CDR2 LQKENI. This CDR3 reads CASSVSSYEQYF. The CDR3 DNA is TGTGCCAGCTCGGTCAGCTCCTACGAGCAGTACTTC.

The gene calls are TRBV27 and TRBJ2-5, with D perhaps matching TRBD1 (6 bases). This CDR3 is built from 13 residues. The germline V gene encodes CDR1 MNHEY and CDR2 SMNVEV (reference sequence). Trimming pared 11 bases from V and 2 bases from J, leaving 15 bases between. In DNA, the CDR3 is TGTGCCCCTAGGTCCCAGGGGCAAGAGACCCAGTACTTC. This translates into CAPRSQGQETQYF.

As DNA, the CDR3 is TGCGCCAGCAGCCAAGAAGGGACAGGGGGCTACGAGCAGTACTTC. Protein sequence: CASSQEGTGGYEQYF. V usage is TRBV4-1 and J usage is TRBJ2-7, with TRBD1 matching 11 bases. Germline CDR1 and CDR2: MGHRA and YSYEKL. The CDR3 sequence is 15 residues long. J was trimmed by 3 bases and V by 0 bases; bases with no gene match: 1.

This chain connects TRBV2 to TRBJ2-3, with 7 bases identical to TRBD2. V lost 9 bases, J lost 6 bases, and 9 bases stayed unmatched. The CDR3 is 13 residues long. Germline V gene sequence: CDR1 SNHLY, CDR2 FYNNEI. Written as DNA, the CDR3 is TGTGCCAGTGACCGGGACTACTCCGATACGCAGTATTTT. Translated, it gives CASDRDYSDTQYF.

The chain is built from TRBV5-4 and TRBJ2-1; a weak D match, TRBD1 (5 bases). Germline CDR1 and CDR2: SGHNT and YYREEE (reference sequence). The CDR3 runs 13 residues. The ends were cut back, 4 bases at V and 4 bases at J, with 9 bases in the middle. CDR3 in DNA: TGTGCCAGCAGCGCCCAGGGATACAATGAGCAGTTCTTC. This translates into CASSAQGYNEQFF.